These 2 T cell receptor beta chains were all obtained from the same sample, sequenced in a study of T cells in Graves' hyperthyroidism and ophthalmopathy. TCR beta CDR3 regions were amplified from RNA transcripts. HTBI primers drove first-round RT-PCR of the TCR CDR3. From the multiplex PCR reads, TCRdb called clonotypes with MiXCR, one entry per CDR3 protein. Here the sample spans about 380,000 distinct CDR3 sequences, approximately 17% being singletons. The specimen was blood. The receptors come from a young man with Graves' ophthalmopathy.

The chain joins TRBV5-8 to TRBJ2-1; 7 nucleotides align to TRBD1. CDR1 is SGHTS and CDR2 is YDEGEE in the germline V gene. The CDR3 loop spans 15 amino acids. The V gene end was trimmed by 4 bases and the J gene end by 0 bases; junction bases not matched to a gene: 4. This CDR3 is CASSDRDSSYNEQFF. CDR3 sequence (DNA): TGTGCCAGCAGCGACCGGGACAGCTCCTACAATGAGCAGTTCTTC.

This clonotype was observed a few times. V usage is TRBV20-1 and J usage is TRBJ2-5; TRBD1 matches at 8 bases. The CDR3 runs 17 residues. After removal of 2 bases from V and 2 bases from J, the junction contained 13 bases not matched to a gene. Looked up from germline, CDR1 is DFQATT and CDR2 is SNEGSKA (reference sequence). For the CDR3, the DNA is TGCAGTGCTAGACGGGTGACAGGGGCTCGGCGGCAAGAGACCCAGTACTTC. Its translation is CSARRVTGARRQETQYF.